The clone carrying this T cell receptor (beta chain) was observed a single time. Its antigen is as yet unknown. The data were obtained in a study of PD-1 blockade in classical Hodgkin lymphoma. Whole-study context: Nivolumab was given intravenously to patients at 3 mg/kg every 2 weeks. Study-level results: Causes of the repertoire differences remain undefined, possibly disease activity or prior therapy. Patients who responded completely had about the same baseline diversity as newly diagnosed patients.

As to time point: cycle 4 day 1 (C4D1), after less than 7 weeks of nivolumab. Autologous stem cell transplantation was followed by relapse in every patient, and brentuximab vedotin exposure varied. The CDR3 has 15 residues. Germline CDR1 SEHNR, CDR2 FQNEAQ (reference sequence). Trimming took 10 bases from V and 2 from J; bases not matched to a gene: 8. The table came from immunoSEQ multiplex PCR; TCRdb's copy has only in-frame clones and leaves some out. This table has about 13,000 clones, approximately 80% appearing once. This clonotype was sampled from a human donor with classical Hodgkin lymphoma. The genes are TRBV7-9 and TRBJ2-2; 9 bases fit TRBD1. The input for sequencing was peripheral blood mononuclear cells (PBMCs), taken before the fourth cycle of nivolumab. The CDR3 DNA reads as TGTGCCACCGAGGGGGACAGGGAAAACACCGGGGAGCTGTTTTTT. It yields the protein CATEGDRENTGELFF.